A single sample gave rise to the 8 T cell receptor beta chains below, sequenced in a study of T-cell memory formation after mild COVID-19. TCRdb processed the 5' RACE reads anew with MiXCR; each CDR3 protein has one entry. Of 310,000 or so distinct CDR3 sequences listed, more than 15% are singletons. The specimen was PBMCs or a T cell subset sorted from them (not recorded which). Receptors were obtained from a young man who had mild COVID-19 (a few samples of this study predate the infection). Cell type and time point are not known.

The sample holds a few counts of this clonotype. This sequence joins TRBV7-9 and TRBJ2-3; 13 nucleotides match TRBD2. V was pared by 5 bases and J by 5 bases, with 7 bases of the junction left unmatched. The CDR3 has 16 residues. CDR1 and CDR2 from the germline V gene are SEHNR and FQNEAQ (reference sequence). In DNA, the CDR3 is TGTGCCAGCAGCCCCACTAGCGGGGGGGCCCAAGATACGCAGTATTTT. Translating gives CASSPTSGGAQDTQYF.

The CDR3 nucleotides are TGTGCCAGCAGCTTGCCGTACGTGGGTCCGGAGACCCAGTACTTC. Its protein product is CASSLPYVGPETQYF. The chain employs TRBV7-8 and TRBJ2-5, with D unresolved. The CDR3 has 15 amino acids. CDR1 is SGHVS and CDR2 is FQNEAQ in the germline V gene. V dropped 3 bases and J dropped 5 bases, with 16 bases sitting between them.

This clonotype was seen only a few times. V is TRBV5-1 and J is TRBJ1-1, with a tentative D call TRBD1 (6 bases). The CDR3 extends over 17 amino acids. V lost 0 bases and J 5 bases, leaving 20 bases between the germline ends. The germline V gene has CDR1 SGHRS and CDR2 YFSETQ. The CDR3 bases are TGCGCCAGCAGCTTGGGAGGGACACAGGGTGGAGGGACTGAAGCTTTCTTT. Its translation is CASSLGGTQGGGTEAFF.

The chain combines TRBV6-5 with TRBJ1-1; no definite D call. Germline V gives CDR1 MNHEY, CDR2 SVGAGI. CDR3 length: 15 amino acids. Trimming took 0 bases from V and 2 from J, leaving 10 bases between them. CDR3 in DNA: TGTGCCAGCAGTTACTCTGCTGGTTTAAACACTGAAGCTTTCTTT. It specifies CASSYSAGLNTEAFF.

This clonotype was recorded many times. This sequence joins TRBV5-1 and TRBJ2-1; D unresolved. CDR1 and CDR2 (germline): SGHRS, YFSETQ. V was cut by 0 bases and J by 5 bases, with 6 bases left in between. The CDR3 extends over 13 amino acids. CDR3 loop: CASSLDPNNEQFF. Written as DNA, the CDR3 is TGCGCCAGCAGCTTGGACCCGAACAATGAGCAGTTCTTC.

This clonotype was recorded a few times. The V call is TRBV5-6, the J call TRBJ1-4; the D is unclear. Germline loops: CDR1 SGHDT, CDR2 YYEEEE. The germline V and J ends were trimmed by 2 bases and 5 bases, with 7 bases remaining between them. The CDR3 has 13 residues. The CDR3 loop reads CASSLWENEKLFF. CDR3 sequence (DNA): TGTGCCAGCAGCTTATGGGAAAATGAAAAACTGTTTTTT.

This clonotype was seen a handful of times. The chain carries TRBV9 and TRBJ2-1; D gene unclear. This CDR3 spans 13 amino acids. The V gene lost 1 base and the J gene lost 8 bases, with 10 bases spanning the gap. Germline CDR1 is SGDLS and CDR2 is YYNGEE. The CDR3 nucleotides are TGTGCCAGCAGCGTATCTGCTCTCGATGAGCAGTTCTTC. Translated: CASSVSALDEQFF.

CDR3 DNA: TGTGCCACCAGTGATTCACTAGCGGGGGCTAACAATGAGCAGTTCTTC. Its protein is CATSDSLAGANNEQFF. This rearrangement joins TRBV24-1 to TRBJ2-1, with 11 positions matching TRBD2. J lost 5 bases, V lost 2 bases, and 4 bases had no gene match. The germline V gene has CDR1 KGHDR and CDR2 SFDVKD. There are 16 residues in the CDR3.